The 29 T cell receptor beta chains below come from one sample, sequenced in a study of control samples from healthy donors and cancer patients. The protocol was immunoSEQ multiplex PCR, while the TCRdb copy is restricted to in-frame clones and leaves out a portion. The listing contains approximately 190,000 clones. Sample: blood. The receptors here all came from a woman in her twenties or thirties in good health.

This chain links TRBV10-2 with TRBJ1-1; tentatively, D is TRBD1 (6 bases). V lost 5 bases, J lost 2 bases, and 9 bases lay in between. Germline CDR1 is WSHSY and CDR2 is SAAADI. This CDR3 spans 13 amino acids. The CDR3, as DNA: TGCGCCAGCAGTTGGACAGCTAACACTGAAGCTTTCTTT. Protein sequence: CASSWTANTEAFF.

The chain combines TRBV10-3 with TRBJ1-2, with 8 bases matching TRBD1. CDR3 length: 14 residues. CDR1 is ENHRY and CDR2 is SYGVKD in the germline V gene. J was trimmed by 2 bases and V by 4 bases; bases with no gene match: 3. DNA for the CDR3: TGTGCCATCAGTGGGACAGGGAAGAACTATGGCTACACCTTC. Its translation is CAISGTGKNYGYTF.

The chain has TRBV27 and TRBJ2-7; D assignment may be TRBD1 or TRBD2 (5 bases each). CDR1 is MNHEY and CDR2 is SMNVEV in the germline V gene (reference sequence). This CDR3 is 16 amino acids long. Trimming shortened V by 2 bases and J by 2 bases, and 16 bases separated the two germline ends. The CDR3 DNA reads TGTGCCAGCAGTTTAGGTCCGGGACCGACAGCCTACGAGCAGTACTTC. The encoded protein is CASSLGPGPTAYEQYF.

For the CDR3, the DNA is TGTGCCAGCAGCGTAGGTGGGGAATCCTACGAGCAGTACTTC. The encoded protein is CASSVGGESYEQYF. The chain joins TRBV9 to TRBJ2-7; D is undetermined. CDR1 is SGDLS and CDR2 is YYNGEE in the germline V gene. The CDR3 runs to 14 residues. With 0 bases removed from V and 1 base from J, the gap between germline ends came to 8 bases.

The chain couples TRBV10-2 to TRBJ1-1; no firm D call. The CDR3 sequence is 13 residues long. CDR1 WSHSY and CDR2 SAAADI come from the germline V gene. Trimming took 6 bases from V and 0 from J, leaving 8 bases between them. The CDR3 loop is CASRDILNTEAFF. The CDR3 nucleotides read TGCGCCAGCAGGGATATCTTGAACACTGAAGCTTTCTTT.

The genes are TRBV2 and TRBJ1-5, with D possibly matching TRBD1 (5 bases). This CDR3 is built from 15 residues. Trimming removed 7 bases at V and 4 bases at J, with 17 bases between. CDR1 is SNHLY and CDR2 is FYNNEI in the germline V gene. CDR3 coding DNA: TGTGCCAGCACTGAGCAGGGCTTATCGAATCAGCCCCAGCATTTT. Translation: CASTEQGLSNQPQHF.

This chain links TRBV28 with TRBJ1-1; no clear D. V was trimmed by 10 bases and J by 1 base, leaving 7 bases between them. The CDR3 totals 11 residues. CDR1 is MDHEN and CDR2 is SYDVKM in the germline V gene. The CDR3 protein is CATSGNTEAFF. The CDR3 DNA reads TGTGCCACGTCAGGGAACACTGAAGCTTTCTTT.

V is TRBV28 and J is TRBJ1-2; the match to TRBD1 covers 9 bases. The CDR3 runs to 15 residues. CDR1 and CDR2 from the germline V gene are MDHEN and SYDVKM. V lost 6 bases to trimming and J lost 0 bases; unmatched junction nucleotides: 5. The CDR3 protein is CASRGTGRSNYGYTF. DNA for the CDR3: TGTGCCAGCAGGGGGACAGGGCGATCTAACTATGGCTACACCTTC.

J is TRBJ1-4 and V is TRBV4-1; possible D gene TRBD1, 5 bases. Trimming pared 1 base from V and 1 base from J, leaving 13 bases between. The V gene's germline CDR1 is MGHRA and CDR2 YSYEKL. The CDR3 runs to 17 residues. The CDR3 DNA reads as TGCGCCAGCAGCCAAGTTTCGTCGGGGGAAACTAATGAAAAACTGTTTTTT. Translated: CASSQVSSGETNEKLFF.

Worth noting for this clone: The same CDR3 can be traced to other DNA sequences in this sample. CDR3 in DNA: TGTGCCAGCAGTTTGGGAGTCAATCAGCCCCAGCATTTT. Translated, it gives CASSLGVNQPQHF. The chain uses TRBV27 and TRBJ1-5; D is unresolved. Per the germline V gene, CDR1 is MNHEY and CDR2 is SMNVEV (reference sequence). V was trimmed by 3 bases and J by 3 bases, leaving 6 bases between them. This CDR3 has 13 amino acids.

Note on this clone: The sample contains more than one DNA sequence encoding this CDR3. The genes are TRBV27 and TRBJ1-5; perhaps TRBD1 as D (5 bases). CDR1 is MNHEY, CDR2 SMNVEV, per germline (reference sequence). Between the trimmed V and J ends, which lost 6 bases and 1 base, there was a span of 10 bases. This CDR3 comprises 14 residues. CDR3 loop: CASSLQGSNQPQHF. CDR3 DNA sequence: TGTGCCAGCAGCCTTCAGGGAAGCAATCAGCCCCAGCATTTT.

The V and J genes are TRBV10-2 and TRBJ2-1; 13 bases are shared with TRBD2. The germline V gene has CDR1 WSHSY and CDR2 SAAADI. V was pared by 6 bases and J by 9 bases, with 8 bases of the junction left unmatched. The CDR3 runs 15 residues. CDR3 coding DNA: TGCGCCAGCAGCGAAACTAGCGGGGGGGCCGTTGAGCAGTTCTTC. It translates to CASSETSGGAVEQFF.

The V gene is TRBV4-1, the J gene TRBJ1-2; 7 bases agree with TRBD1. CDR1 MGHRA and CDR2 YSYEKL come from the germline V gene. V was pared by 3 bases and J by 4 bases, with 5 bases of the junction left unmatched. The CDR3 is made up of 14 amino acids. This CDR3 reads CASSQDWTGYGYTF. In nucleotides, the CDR3 is TGCGCCAGCAGCCAGGACTGGACAGGCTATGGCTACACCTTC.

J is TRBJ1-1 and V is TRBV5-4; D possibly corresponds to TRBD1 (5 bases). Germline V lookup: CDR1 SGHNT, CDR2 YYREEE (reference sequence). The ends were cut back, 5 bases at V and 1 base at J, with 15 bases in the middle. This CDR3 comprises 15 residues. The CDR3 region has the DNA TGTGCCAGCAGGATAAGGGACGGGGGGAACACTGAAGCTTTCTTT. Protein sequence: CASRIRDGGNTEAFF.

The CDR3 is CASSLTGDNSPLHF. In nucleotides, the CDR3 is TGTGCCAGCAGCTTGACCGGGGATAATTCACCCCTCCACTTT. The gene calls are TRBV9 and TRBJ1-6; D is ambiguous. This CDR3 region has 14 residues. Germline lookup yields CDR1 SGDLS and CDR2 YYNGEE. Trimming pared 4 bases from V and 5 bases from J, leaving 10 bases between. Using reference TRBV9 and TRBJ1-6 for the parts outside the CDR3, the full variable domain is DSGVTQTPKHLITATGQRVTLRCSPRSGDLSVYWYQQSLDQGLQFLIQYYNGEERAKGNILERFSAQQFPDLHSELNLSSLELGDSALYFCASSLTGDNSPLHFGNGTRLTVT.

This chain uses TRBV19 with TRBJ1-5, with D tentatively TRBD1 (5 bases). In germline, CDR1 is LNHDA, CDR2 SQIVND (reference sequence). V was shortened by 6 bases and J by 0 bases, with 15 bases between the two germline ends. The CDR3 extends over 16 amino acids. The CDR3 sequence: CASRPVGAHSNQPQHF. The CDR3 DNA sequence: TGTGCCAGTAGACCAGTCGGGGCCCATAGCAATCAGCCCCAGCATTTT.

V and J are TRBV9 and TRBJ1-6; 9 bases map to TRBD1. Trimming cost V 3 bases and J 4 bases; bases outside gene matches: 5. CDR3 length: 16 residues. Germline V gene data show CDR1 as SGDLS and CDR2 as YYNGEE. The CDR3, as DNA: TGTGCCAGCAGCGAGGGACAGGGACTTTATAATTCACCCCTCCACTTT. Its protein product is CASSEGQGLYNSPLHF.

This chain connects TRBV19 to TRBJ1-1; D is perhaps TRBD1 (6 bases). The germline gives CDR1 LNHDA, CDR2 SQIVND (reference sequence). This CDR3 is built from 13 residues. V shed 3 bases and J shed 1 base, with 6 bases lying between them. CDR3 sequence: CASSMGQNTEAFF. The CDR3 DNA sequence: TGTGCCAGTAGTATGGGACAGAACACTGAAGCTTTCTTT.

The chain carries TRBV28 and TRBJ1-5; D unresolved. Trimming shortened V by 5 bases and J by 4 bases, and 15 bases separated the two germline ends. This CDR3 comprises 15 residues. Germline values: CDR1 MDHEN, CDR2 SYDVKM. The CDR3 spells CASSEGPWGNQPQHF. The CDR3 DNA follows: TGTGCCAGCAGTGAGGGCCCGTGGGGTAATCAGCCCCAGCATTTT.

V gene TRBV10-1 combines with J gene TRBJ1-1; D gene ambiguous. Germline V gene data show CDR1 as WNHNN and CDR2 as SYGVQD (reference sequence). Trimming removed 0 bases at V and 0 bases at J, with 11 bases between. The CDR3 length is 16 residues. The CDR3 DNA reads as TGCGCCAGCAGTGAGTCCGAGGGAGGAATGAACACTGAAGCTTTCTTT. Amino acid sequence: CASSESEGGMNTEAFF.

The rearrangement links TRBV6-4 to TRBJ2-3, with D uncertain. Trimming shortened V by 5 bases and J by 1 base, and 7 bases separated the two germline ends. CDR1 and CDR2 (germline): MRHNA, SNTAGT. The length of the CDR3 is 13 residues. The CDR3 DNA sequence: TGTGCCAGCAGTAAACCACGCACAGATACGCAGTATTTT. This translates into CASSKPRTDTQYF.

The V call is TRBV10-2, the J call TRBJ2-7; a possible D gene is TRBD2 (5 bases). This CDR3 spans 14 amino acids. The germline V gene has CDR1 WSHSY and CDR2 SAAADI. Between the trimmed V and J ends, which lost 5 bases and 5 bases, there was a span of 16 bases. This CDR3 reads CASSPAFLGDEQYF. The CDR3 region has the DNA TGCGCCAGCAGTCCGGCCTTTTTGGGAGACGAGCAGTACTTC.

The rearrangement links TRBV4-1 to TRBJ1-3, with a weak D call TRBD1 (5 bases). From germline, CDR1 is MGHRA and CDR2 YSYEKL. This CDR3 comprises 17 residues. Trimming cost V 4 bases and J 0 bases, with 16 bases left between them. CDR3: CASSLTTVRASGNTIYF. The CDR3 DNA reads TGCGCCAGCAGCCTGACGACAGTTAGGGCCTCTGGAAACACCATATATTTT.

The J gene is TRBJ2-7, the V gene TRBV28, with 12 bases aligning to TRBD2. Germline lookup yields CDR1 MDHEN and CDR2 SYDVKM. CDR3 length equals 14 residues. V lost 5 bases to trimming and J lost 1 base; unmatched junction nucleotides: 0. CDR3 residues: CASSGLAGSYEQYF. CDR3 DNA sequence: TGTGCCAGCAGTGGACTAGCGGGGTCCTACGAGCAGTACTTC.

This sequence joins TRBV28 and TRBJ1-2; TRBD1 agrees at 8 bases. The germline gives CDR1 MDHEN, CDR2 SYDVKM. This CDR3 is 14 amino acids long. J lost 3 bases, V lost 3 bases, and 3 bases had no gene match. CDR3 bases: TGTGCCAGCAGTTTGGCAGGGGGCGACTATGGCTACACCTTC. This gives the protein CASSLAGGDYGYTF.

For the CDR3, the DNA is TGTGCCAGCAGCTTAGTATCGGCGGGATCACCCCTCCACTTT. It specifies CASSLVSAGSPLHF. The rearrangement uses TRBV7-3 and TRBJ1-6, with D unresolved. There are 14 residues in the CDR3. Between the trimmed V and J ends, which lost 2 bases and 10 bases, there was a span of 12 bases. Looked up from germline, CDR1 is SGHTA and CDR2 is FQGTGA.

The chain combines TRBV10-3 with TRBJ2-7; 8 nucleotides line up with TRBD1. The CDR3 contains 14 residues. V trimming: 8 bases; J trimming: 3 bases; junction bases outside the gene matches: 9. Germline V CDR1 and CDR2: ENHRY, SYGVKD. CDR3 in amino acids: CAIWDHGQGYEQYF. The DNA for the CDR3 is TGTGCCATCTGGGACCACGGACAGGGCTACGAGCAGTACTTC.

The CDR3 DNA is TGTGCCAGCAGCTTATCGGGGGGGTCCTACAATGAGCAGTTCTTC. Translation: CASSLSGGSYNEQFF. The V call is TRBV7-2, the J call TRBJ2-1; 8 bases fit TRBD2. The CDR3 consists of 15 residues. Germline assignment: CDR1 SGHTA and CDR2 FQGNSA. The trim removed 2 bases at V and 1 base at J, leaving 1 base unmatched.

The genes are TRBV28 and TRBJ1-2; tentative D call: TRBD1 (6 bases). The V end lost 5 bases, the J end lost 7 bases, and 14 bases lay between the germline ends. CDR1 and CDR2 from the germline V gene are MDHEN and SYDVKM. There are 13 residues in the CDR3. Written as DNA, the CDR3 is TGTGCCAGCAGTCCCCTCAGGGGCTCTGGCTACACCTTC. Its protein is CASSPLRGSGYTF.